This is a list of T cell receptor beta chains from one sample in a study of vaccination and CD4 T cells after COVID-19. Using its own MiXCR run on the PCR reads, TCRdb lists one record per CDR3 protein. The table includes around 4,000 distinct CDR3 sequences, 25% to 35% detected once. Their antigens remain unidentified. Sequencing was performed on CD4+ T cells from blood, cultured in vitro. The receptors were gathered from a human donor in good health. The CDR3 runs from the conserved cysteine through the conserved F or W. Fields, in order: D gene, J gene, clone size, V gene, CDR3 DNA, CDR3 protein. A D gene is named only where the DNA matches it firmly. Rows give clone size only sometimes, using once, few, many, or a class for an expanded clone.

>NA|TRBJ2-5|few|TRBV7-9
TGTGCCAGCAGTCTCGATGTTGGGGTATGGAGCCCGGAGACCCAGTACTTC
CASSLDVGVWSPETQYF
>TRBD1|TRBJ1-2|NA|TRBV7-9
TGTGCCAGCAGCCAGGGGGAGAGTACTGGCTACACCTTC
CASSQGESTGYTF
>TRBD1|TRBJ1-1|few|TRBV7-8
TGTGCCAGCAGCCCCCGAGGGACAGGGGGCACTGAAGCTTTCTTT
CASSPRGTGGTEAFF
>TRBD1|TRBJ1-2|once|TRBV19
TGTGCCAGTAGTCCGTTCCCCAGGGGGAGCGTGGGCTATGGCTACACCTTC
CASSPFPRGSVGYGYTF
>TRBD1|TRBJ1-5|medium-sized|TRBV19
TGTGCCAGTTGGGACAGGGCGCTGAATCAGCCCCAGCATTTT
CASWDRALNQPQHF
>TRBD2|TRBJ2-1|NA|TRBV19
TGTGCCAGTAGTATCCAACTAGCGGGAGTCGGGGGGCAGTTCTTC
CASSIQLAGVGGQFF
>TRBD1|TRBJ2-7|NA|TRBV12-3/TRBV12-4
TGTGCCAGCAGTTCGTCCCCGGGACAGGTGGACGAGCAGTACTTC
CASSSSPGQVDEQYF
>NA|TRBJ1-3|few|TRBV6-1
TGTGCCAGCAGTGAAGCGCGTGCAGGAAACACCATATATTTT
CASSEARAGNTIYF
>NA|TRBJ2-6|NA|TRBV4-1
TGCGCCAGCCGACAGCTCGACCTAATCTATTCTGGGGCCAACGTCCTGACTTTC
CASRQLDLIYSGANVLTF
>NA|TRBJ1-2|medium-sized|TRBV2
TGTGCCAGCAGTGAAGCGGGAGGGGCGGGATATGGCTACACCTTC
CASSEAGGAGYGYTF
>TRBD1|TRBJ1-2|NA|TRBV18
TGTGCCAGCTCACCTACCCTGGGACAGGACCTTAACTATGGCTACACCTTC
CASSPTLGQDLNYGYTF
>NA|TRBJ2-5|few|TRBV6-1
TGTGCCAGCAGTGAAGCGCGTGAGACCCAGTACTTC
CASSEARETQYF
>NA|TRBJ1-6|NA|TRBV9
TGTGCCAGCAGCGTAATAATCAATTCACCCCTCCACTTT
CASSVIINSPLHF
>TRBD1|TRBJ2-7|few|TRBV7-9
TGTGCCAGCACCCGGGACAGCCACTACGAGCAGTACTTC
CASTRDSHYEQYF
>NA|TRBJ2-1|NA|TRBV7-9
TGTGCCAGCAGCCGCCGGGACGTCTACAATGAGCAGTTCTTC
CASSRRDVYNEQFF
>NA|TRBJ1-5|medium-sized|TRBV19
TGTGCCAGTAGTATTTTCGGACAGCTTAATCAGCCCCAGCATTTT
CASSIFGQLNQPQHF
>NA|TRBJ1-2|few|TRBV29-1
TGCAGCGTTGATTCGTCCCGGAGTGGCTACACCTTC
CSVDSSRSGYTF
>TRBD2|TRBJ2-3|NA|TRBV4-1
TGCGCCAGCAGCCAACCGGGACTAGCGGGAGGCCACCGCCCAGATACGCAGTATTTT
CASSQPGLAGGHRPDTQYF
>TRBD1|TRBJ2-3|NA|TRBV27
TGTGCCAGCACCCGCCGGGTGACAGGGGGCGCGGATACGCAGTATTTT
CASTRRVTGGADTQYF
>TRBD1|TRBJ1-1|NA|TRBV15
TGTGCCACCAGCCATCCTAGGACAGGGGGGCCAGCTTTCTTT
CATSHPRTGGPAFF
>TRBD2|TRBJ2-5|NA|TRBV28
TGTGCCAGCAGACTGAACCCGGGACTAGCGGGAGCCCGCCAAGAGACCCAGTACTTC
CASRLNPGLAGARQETQYF
>NA|TRBJ2-3|NA|TRBV7-7
TGTGCTAGCAGCTTAGGTGTACACACAGATACGCAGTATTTT
CASSLGVHTDTQYF
>TRBD1|TRBJ2-2|few|TRBV20-1
TGCAGTGCTAGAAGACACCAGGGGGTCACCGGGGAGCTGTTTTTT
CSARRHQGVTGELFF
>NA|TRBJ2-7|NA|TRBV19
TGTGCCAGTAGTATATCCGGATTCGGCTCCTACGAGCAGTACTTC
CASSISGFGSYEQYF
>NA|TRBJ2-1|NA|TRBV20-1
TGCAGTGCTAGAGATCCTAGATCGGGCAATGAGCAGTTCTTC
CSARDPRSGNEQFF
>NA|TRBJ1-1|NA|TRBV28
TGTGCCAGTTGGTATTTGAACACTGAAGCTTTCTTT
CASWYLNTEAFF
>NA|TRBJ1-1|few|TRBV7-2
TGTGCCAGCAGCTTAGGGCTGGGCACTGAAGCTTTCTTT
CASSLGLGTEAFF
>TRBD1|TRBJ1-2|NA|TRBV2
TGTGCCAGCAGGAAGGACAGGGGGCCGGTTGGCTACACCTTC
CASRKDRGPVGYTF
>TRBD2|TRBJ2-3|NA|TRBV7-9
TGTGCCAGCAGCTTAGCTAGCGGGGGGCCTGGAGATACGCAGTATTTT
CASSLASGGPGDTQYF
>NA|TRBJ1-2|few|TRBV5-1
TGCGCCAGCAGCTTGGAGGCGGGGGCGGCTGGCTACACCTTC
CASSLEAGAAGYTF
>TRBD2|TRBJ2-5|NA|TRBV18
TGTGCCAGCTCACGCTCCGCTGGGGGGGTAGAGACCCAGTACTTC
CASSRSAGGVETQYF
>NA|TRBJ2-5|few|TRBV10-2
TGCGCCAGCAGTGAAGTGGAAGAGACCCAGTACTTC
CASSEVEETQYF
>NA|TRBJ1-1|NA|TRBV29-1
TGCAGCGGACAGAACACTGAAGCTTTCTTT
CSGQNTEAFF
>TRBD2|TRBJ2-5|NA|TRBV14
TGTGCCAGCAGCCAAATAGCGGGGAGCCAAGAGACCCAGTACTTC
CASSQIAGSQETQYF
>TRBD1|TRBJ1-1|large|TRBV20-1
TGCAGTGCTAGATTGGCGGGACAGGGGGGAAACACTGAAGCTTTCTTT
CSARLAGQGGNTEAFF
>NA|TRBJ1-1|NA|TRBV18
TGTGCCAGCTCAGAAATCATAGCGAACACTGAAGCTTTCTTT
CASSEIIANTEAFF
>TRBD1|TRBJ1-2|NA|TRBV14
TGTGCCAGCAGCCACTTCACCGGACAGGGGAGCTATGGCTACACCTTC
CASSHFTGQGSYGYTF
>NA|TRBJ2-3|NA|TRBV18
TGTGCCAGCTCACCACTGAGGCAGACCACAGATACGCAGTATTTT
CASSPLRQTTDTQYF
>NA|TRBJ1-5|NA|TRBV19
TGTGCCAGTAGTAAAACCATTGGGGAGCCCCAGCATTTT
CASSKTIGEPQHF
>NA|TRBJ1-3|NA|TRBV19
TGTGCCAGTAGCACCCGGGCTGGAAACACCATATATTTT
CASSTRAGNTIYF
>NA|TRBJ2-7|few|TRBV7-8
TGTGCCAGCAGCTTTTGGGGGACCGGATCAAGCTCCTACGAGCAGTACTTC
CASSFWGTGSSSYEQYF
>NA|TRBJ1-4|NA|TRBV7-2
TGTGCCAGCAGCCGACAGATGGATGAAAAACTGTTTTTT
CASSRQMDEKLFF
>TRBD2|TRBJ2-3|few|TRBV7-2
TGTGCCAGCAGCTTAGGATTAGCGGGGCGCACAGATACGCAGTATTTT
CASSLGLAGRTDTQYF
>NA|TRBJ1-6|NA|TRBV10-1
TGCGCCAGCCCCAACCCCCCGGGGGGGGGGACCTTCATAAATTCACCCCTCCACTTT
CASPNPPGGGTFINSPLHF
>NA|TRBJ2-5|NA|TRBV28
TGTGCCAGCAGTGGAGCGGTCCAAGAGACCCAGTACTTC
CASSGAVQETQYF
>NA|TRBJ1-5|few|TRBV20-1
TGCAGTGCTAGTCTATCGTTTGGGGATATCAGCAATCAGCCCCAGCATTTT
CSASLSFGDISNQPQHF
>NA|TRBJ2-5|few|TRBV25-1
TGTGCCAGCAGTGAACTTAGCCAGGGGGAGACCCAGTACTTC
CASSELSQGETQYF
>NA|TRBJ2-7|few|TRBV5-4
TGTGCCAGCAGCTTGGGCCAGAGGAGCTCCTACGAGCAGTACTTC
CASSLGQRSSYEQYF
>NA|TRBJ2-7|NA|TRBV2
TGTGCCAGCAGTGAAAGGACAGAGCAGTACTTC
CASSERTEQYF
>NA|TRBJ2-5|NA|TRBV11-3
TGTGCCAGCAGCTTTGGTCCAAGGGAGACCCAGTACTTT
CASSFGPRETQYF
>NA|TRBJ2-3|NA|TRBV24-1
TGTGCCACCAGTGGCCATCTACGGGCTATAACAGATACGCAGTATTTT
CATSGHLRAITDTQYF
>NA|TRBJ1-3|few|TRBV20-1
TGCAGTGCTAAGGGGTACGGAAACACCATATATTTT
CSAKGYGNTIYF
>NA|TRBJ2-3|NA|TRBV20-1
TGCAGTGCTAGGTTTCCGGGAACAAGGAGCACAGATACGCAGTATTTT
CSARFPGTRSTDTQYF
>NA|TRBJ1-1|NA|TRBV19
TGTGCCAGTAGTATAGCTCCCGCCACTGAAGCTTTCTTT
CASSIAPATEAFF
>NA|TRBJ2-7|NA|TRBV7-2
TGTGCCAGCAGCCCCGACACAGGCTCCGAGCAGTACTTC
CASSPDTGSEQYF
>TRBD1|TRBJ1-4|NA|TRBV7-9
TGTGCCAGCAGCCGATCGACAGGGATCGAAAAACTGTTTTTT
CASSRSTGIEKLFF
>NA|TRBJ1-5|NA|TRBV28
TGTGCCAGCAGTTTAATCCCAGGGTCGGGCAATCAGCCCCAGCATTTT
CASSLIPGSGNQPQHF